This T cell receptor (beta chain) appears in the sequencing data of a study of graft-versus-host responses after intestinal transplantation. Study-wide background: Recipients obtained multivisceral, liver-intestinal, or isolated intestinal transplants. The recipients all started with anti-thymocyte globulin induction and then took tacrolimus and steroids for approximately 3 years.

This clone has a single count. The antigen is not known. Points from the study as a whole: Among recipient marrow samples, GvH clones were found; some appeared first in ileum or blood. Early after transplant, HvG clones declined as circulating GvH clones peaked.

Repertoires were generated with immunoSEQ multiplex PCR, while TCRdb's copy carries only in-frame clones and drops some. The data contain 60,000 to 80,000 clones, roughly 88% of them seen just once; the ten biggest clones take up about 1.3%. The CDR3 loop spans 15 amino acids. Germline CDR1 reads SGDLS; CDR2 reads YYNGEE. The ends lost 3 bases at V and 3 bases at J; junction bases unmatched: 5. The origin of this receptor is a human donor who received an intestinal transplant. The V gene is TRBV9, the J gene TRBJ2-5; 10 positions agree with TRBD1. Sequences were derived from unstimulated CD8+ T cells sorted from spleen or lymph node cells, sampled before intestinal transplant. The chain's CDR3 is CASSAGGTGEETQYF. DNA for the CDR3: TGTGCCAGCAGCGCGGGCGGGACAGGGGAAGAGACCCAGTACTTC. Complete variable domain (other parts from reference TRBV9 and TRBJ2-5): DSGVTQTPKHLITATGQRVTLRCSPRSGDLSVYWYQQSLDQGLQFLIQYYNGEERAKGNILERFSAQQFPDLHSELNLSSLELGDSALYFCASSAGGTGEETQYFGPGTRLLVL.